The 24 T cell receptor beta chains below all came from one sample that was sequenced in a study of response to subunit inactivated influenza vaccine. TCRdb reprocessed the RT-PCR reads via MiXCR and lists one record per CDR3 protein. The table lists around 180,000 distinct CDR3 sequences, roughly 8.7% of them singletons, with 11% in the top ten. The sample consisted of non-naive T cells sorted from PBMCs, taken on the day of vaccination. Receptors originate from a middle-aged man who received an inactivated influenza vaccine.

This sequence joins TRBV3-1 and TRBJ1-3, with 8 bases identical to TRBD1. Germline CDR1 LGHDT, CDR2 YNNKEL (reference sequence). The CDR3 has 17 amino acids. The trim removed 3 bases at V and 5 bases at J, leaving 12 bases unmatched. Here the CDR3 reads CASSHNDRGRFRNTIYF. CDR3 in DNA: TGTGCCAGCAGCCATAACGACAGGGGAAGATTTAGAAACACCATATATTTT.

The chain has TRBV6-1 and TRBJ1-5; D unresolved. V was shortened by 5 bases and J by 7 bases, with 12 bases between the two germline ends. CDR3 length equals 13 residues. Germline V lookup: CDR1 MNHNS, CDR2 SASEGT. The chain's CDR3 is CASSLTLGQPQHF. The CDR3 nucleotides read TGTGCCAGCAGTCTTACATTGGGGCAGCCCCAGCATTTT.

This clonotype came up a few times. The chain uses TRBV16 and TRBJ1-1; D is undetermined. Germline CDR1 reads KGHSY; CDR2 reads FQNENV. V lost 6 bases to trimming and J lost 0 bases, with 8 bases between them. This CDR3 is built from 13 residues. The CDR3 sequence: CASRQGMNTEAFF. The CDR3 region has the DNA TGTGCCAGCAGGCAAGGGATGAACACTGAAGCTTTCTTT.

This clonotype was detected only a few times. V gene TRBV20-1 combines with J gene TRBJ2-5, with D possibly TRBD2 on 5 matching bases. The CDR3 spans 14 residues. The V end lost 0 bases, the J end lost 5 bases, and 13 bases lay between the germline ends. Germline V CDR1 and CDR2: DFQATT, SNEGSKA (reference sequence). For the CDR3, the DNA is TGCAGTGCTAGAGATTTTAGGGAGAACGAGACCCAGTACTTC. This codes for CSARDFRENETQYF.

This clonotype was counted ten times or more. The chain combines TRBV5-1 with TRBJ2-7; 8 nucleotides line up with TRBD1. The CDR3 consists of 14 residues. From germline, CDR1 is SGHRS and CDR2 YFSETQ. V lost 2 bases, J lost 5 bases, and 6 bases stayed unmatched. The CDR3 DNA reads as TGCGCCAGCAGCTTAGGACAGGGTTTCCACGAGCAGTACTTC. Encoded protein: CASSLGQGFHEQYF.

As for this clonotype: This may come from a read error, since a much larger clone is one base off. V usage is TRBV12-3 or TRBV12-4 and J usage is TRBJ2-1, with TRBD2 as a possible D gene (5 bases). CDR3 length: 13 residues. With 2 bases removed from V and 8 bases from J, the gap between germline ends came to 10 bases. DNA of the CDR3: TGTGCCAGCAGTTTACGAGGGAACGATGAGCAGTTCTTC. It specifies CASSLRGNDEQFF.

V usage is TRBV9 and J usage is TRBJ2-3, with D unresolved. The CDR3 is 15 amino acids. Germline V gene data show CDR1 as SGDLS and CDR2 as YYNGEE. V lost 4 bases to trimming and J lost 0 bases, with 12 bases between them. CDR3 amino acids: CASSPRRPSTDTQYF. The CDR3 nucleotides are TGTGCCAGCAGCCCCCGCAGGCCCAGCACAGATACGCAGTATTTT.

The gene calls are TRBV6-1 and TRBJ1-1, with unresolved D. From germline, CDR1 is MNHNS and CDR2 SASEGT. CDR3 length equals 13 residues. V was shortened by 6 bases and J by 5 bases, with 13 bases between the two germline ends. CDR3 sequence: CASRLSRRTEAFF. The CDR3 DNA follows: TGTGCCAGCAGACTTAGCAGAAGAACTGAAGCTTTCTTT.

The table lists this clonotype with many counts. The chain has TRBV11-2 and TRBJ1-1; no firm D call. The germline CDR1 and CDR2 sequences are SGHAT and FQNNGV. The CDR3 sequence is 15 residues long. V was clipped by 5 bases and J by 3 bases, with 16 bases between them. The CDR3 loop reads CASSPWTAGDTEAFF. Written as DNA, the CDR3 is TGTGCCAGCAGCCCATGGACTGCTGGGGACACTGAAGCTTTCTTT.

The chain is built from TRBV7-2 and TRBJ1-4, with unresolved D. Germline V gives CDR1 SGHTA, CDR2 FQGNSA. This CDR3 is built from 16 residues. V lost 4 bases and J 1 base, leaving 13 bases between the germline ends. CDR3 nucleotides: TGTGCCAGCAGCTCAGCCGTTGGGAGAACTAATGAAAAACTGTTTTTT. Its protein product is CASSSAVGRTNEKLFF.

This clonotype was counted at least ten times. V and J are TRBV6-1 and TRBJ2-1, with D perhaps being TRBD1 or TRBD2 (6 bases each). Deletions cut 11 bases from V and 4 bases from J, with 15 bases between. Germline CDR1 and CDR2: MNHNS and SASEGT. The CDR3 totals 13 residues. CDR3 amino acids: CAGGLAHYNEQFF. The CDR3 DNA sequence: TGTGCCGGGGGGCTAGCGCATTACAATGAGCAGTTCTTC.

This clonotype was observed many times. The chain recombines TRBV20-1 with TRBJ2-4; 7 bases align to TRBD1. The CDR3 runs to 14 residues. After removal of 0 bases from V and 6 bases from J, the junction contained 5 bases not matched to a gene. Per germline, CDR1 DFQATT and CDR2 SNEGSKA (reference sequence). CDR3 bases: TGCAGTGCTAGAGATTCGACAGGGAGAAACATTCAGTACTTC. This translates into CSARDSTGRNIQYF.

This clonotype was detected a few times. The rearrangement uses TRBV5-5 and TRBJ2-5; 8 bases match TRBD1. The CDR3 consists of 13 residues. Germline V gene data show CDR1 as SGHKS and CDR2 as YYEKEE (reference sequence). Trimming cost V 3 bases and J 5 bases; bases outside gene matches: 3. CDR3 DNA sequence: TGTGCCAGCAGCTGGACAGGGCGTGAGACCCAGTACTTC. It yields the protein CASSWTGRETQYF.

The chain is built from TRBV20-1 and TRBJ2-5, with 12 bases that match TRBD2. The CDR3 covers 16 residues. J gave up 1 base and V 6 bases, and 9 bases lay outside the gene matches. Germline V CDR1 and CDR2: DFQATT, SNEGSKA (reference sequence). In nucleotides, the CDR3 is TGCAGTGCCCCTCGGACTAGCGGGACCCCCCAAGAGACCCAGTACTTC. Residues: CSAPRTSGTPQETQYF.

This clonotype occurred a few times. The chain carries TRBV20-1 and TRBJ1-1, with 7 nucleotides matching TRBD1. The CDR3 is 15 amino acids. Trimming removed 5 bases from V and 3 bases from J; junction bases left unmatched: 12. From germline, CDR1 is DFQATT and CDR2 SNEGSKA (reference sequence). CDR3 DNA sequence: TGCAGTGCTGACCCCAAAAGGGACAGCTACACTGAAGCTTTCTTT. Its protein product is CSADPKRDSYTEAFF.

The chain has TRBV4-2 and TRBJ2-5, with D tentatively TRBD2 (5 bases). Germline CDR1 is LGHNA and CDR2 is YNFKEQ. V was shortened by 4 bases and J by 4 bases, with 13 bases between the two germline ends. CDR3 length equals 14 residues. DNA of the CDR3: TGTGCCAGCAGCCTTTTTCTAGGAGGAGAGACCCAGTACTTC. As protein: CASSLFLGGETQYF.

This clonotype was found a few times. The chain links TRBV3-1 to TRBJ2-1; 10 bases align to TRBD1. After removal of 3 bases from V and 11 bases from J, the junction contained 13 bases not matched to a gene. Germline V gene data show CDR1 as LGHDT and CDR2 as YNNKEL (reference sequence). The length of the CDR3 is 16 residues. The CDR3 coding sequence is TGTGCCAGCAGCCAGGCCTCCGGGACAGGGGCTTTAAAGCAGTTCTTC. Translating gives CASSQASGTGALKQFF.

There are many counts of this clonotype. Here the CDR3 DNA reads TGCGCCAGCAGACCCCAGGGGAATGAGCAGTTCTTC. This sequence encodes CASRPQGNEQFF. This chain links TRBV5-1 with TRBJ2-1, with a tentative D call TRBD1 (6 bases). Germline CDR1 reads SGHRS; CDR2 reads YFSETQ. The CDR3 sequence is 12 residues long. Trimming cost V 5 bases and J 7 bases, with 10 bases left between them.

This clonotype was counted at least ten times. The genes are TRBV29-1 and TRBJ2-3; D unclear. The V gene's germline CDR1 is SQVTM and CDR2 ANQGSEA. This CDR3 contains 14 residues. V was trimmed by 1 base and J by 0 bases, leaving 8 bases between them. CDR3 region: CSVEGVGSTDTQYF. Written as DNA, the CDR3 is TGCAGCGTTGAAGGGGTGGGTAGCACAGATACGCAGTATTTT.

V is TRBV30 and J is TRBJ2-1; D may be TRBD2 (6 bases). Trimming took off 2 bases at V and 12 bases at J, with 11 bases between the two ends. The CDR3 runs 11 residues. CDR1 GTSNPN and CDR2 SVGIG come from the germline V gene (reference sequence). CDR3 DNA: TGTGCCTGGAGTTCGACTAGTTGGCAGTTCTTC. This translates into CAWSSTSWQFF.

The gene calls are TRBV27 and TRBJ2-1; possibly TRBD2 for D (5 bases). Germline V gene sequence: CDR1 MNHEY, CDR2 SMNVEV (reference sequence). This CDR3 is 14 amino acids long. V lost 2 bases to trimming and J lost 10 bases, with 15 bases between them. The CDR3 protein is CASSLEGGAEEQFF. For the CDR3, the DNA is TGTGCCAGCAGTTTAGAAGGAGGTGCGGAAGAGCAGTTCTTC.

This clonotype turned up a few times. This sequence joins TRBV24-1 and TRBJ2-3, with D possibly TRBD2 on 5 matching bases. This CDR3 spans 12 amino acids. Between the trimmed V and J ends, which lost 10 bases and 2 bases, there was a span of 9 bases. Germline V gene data show CDR1 as KGHDR and CDR2 as SFDVKD. The CDR3 sequence is CATAADTDTQYF. Here the CDR3 DNA reads TGTGCCACAGCGGCCGACACAGATACGCAGTATTTT.

The CDR3 sequence: CASSPLPGTGNYEQYF. The DNA of the CDR3 is TGTGCCAGCAGCCCCCTACCCGGGACAGGAAACTACGAGCAGTACTTC. The chain uses TRBV13 and TRBJ2-7; TRBD1 agrees at 8 bases. Germline loops: CDR1 PRHDT, CDR2 FYEKMQ (reference sequence). With V trimmed by 5 bases and J by 3 bases, 12 bases remained unmatched. The length of the CDR3 is 16 residues. Full variable domain (outside the CDR3, taken from reference TRBV13 and TRBJ2-7): AAGVIQSPRHLIKEKRETATLKCYPIPRHDTVYWYQQGPGQDPQFLISFYEKMQSDKGSIPDRFSAQQFSDYHSELNMSSLELGDSALYFCASSPLPGTGNYEQYFGPGTRLTVT.

This clonotype was detected many times. The chain recombines TRBV20-1 with TRBJ2-3; 10 bases line up with TRBD2. This CDR3 comprises 16 residues. With 0 bases clipped from V and 8 bases from J, the junction kept 11 bases outside the gene matches. Germline V lookup: CDR1 DFQATT, CDR2 SNEGSKA (reference sequence). This chain's CDR3 is CSARDTNSGRGGTQYF. DNA for the CDR3: TGCAGTGCTAGAGATACAAACAGCGGGAGGGGTGGTACGCAGTATTTT.